These 15 T cell receptor beta chains came from one sample sequenced in a study of CD8 T cells in Susac syndrome (dated by TCRdb to about 2019). The method was the immunoSEQ multiplex PCR assay. RNA was extracted with the RNeasy kit and about 0.45 to 1 ug was reverse transcribed using random hexamers. TCRdb trimmed the raw reads at Q25, called clones with MiXCR and kept productive beta chains. Rows matching on CDR3 protein sequence are summarized as one entry with the most common DNA and genes. In all, the sample holds more than 200,000 distinct CDR3 sequences, and about 94% of those were seen once. About 0.14% of the sample belongs to the ten largest clones. Source material: CD4+ T cells from PBMCs. These receptors all come from a human donor with Susac syndrome.

The rearrangement uses TRBV15 and TRBJ2-3; no clear D gene. Trimming stripped 4 bases from V and 3 bases from J, with 2 bases between. The CDR3 has 11 amino acids. From germline, CDR1 is LNHNV and CDR2 YYDKDF (reference sequence). The CDR3 coding sequence is TGTGCCACCAGCAAAACAGATACGCAGTATTTT. It translates to CATSKTDTQYF.

CDR3 in amino acids: CASSLGISDEQFF. CDR3 nucleotide sequence: TGCGCCAGCAGCTTGGGGATTTCCGATGAGCAGTTCTTC. This chain joins TRBV5-1 and TRBJ2-1; no clear D. This CDR3 is built from 13 residues. Germline V gene lookup returns CDR1 SGHRS and CDR2 YFSETQ. V was cut by 0 bases and J by 8 bases, with 9 bases left in between.

This chain links TRBV5-6 with TRBJ2-3, with TRBD1 matching over 11 bases. The CDR3 has 15 amino acids. The V and J ends lost 4 bases and 4 bases, in that order; junction bases with no gene match: 5. Germline CDR1 SGHDT, CDR2 YYEEEE. The CDR3 region has the DNA TGTGCCAGCAGCGGCCGGACAGGGGGCCCAGATACGCAGTATTTT. It encodes CASSGRTGGPDTQYF.

This clonotype has a single count. The chain joins TRBV4-3 to TRBJ1-5, with D uncertain. Trimming shortened V by 1 base and J by 7 bases, and 14 bases separated the two germline ends. Germline V gives CDR1 LGHNA, CDR2 YSLEER. CDR3 length: 15 residues. CDR3 amino acids: CASSQGVGVDQPQHF. DNA of the CDR3: TGCGCCAGCAGCCAAGGGGTCGGGGTGGACCAGCCCCAGCATTTT.

This clonotype was observed a single time. The chain joins TRBV7-2 to TRBJ1-2, with 12 positions matching TRBD1. The germline CDR1 and CDR2 sequences are SGHTA and FQGNSA. The CDR3 is 16 amino acids. V shed 3 bases and J 4 bases; nucleotides not matched to a gene: 6. CDR3 loop: CASSLEGTGGFYGYTF. The CDR3 coding sequence is TGTGCCAGCAGCTTGGAAGGGACAGGGGGCTTCTATGGCTACACCTTC.

This chain uses TRBV5-1 with TRBJ2-2, with no clear D. V lost 4 bases and J 0 bases, leaving 13 bases between the germline ends. The CDR3 runs 16 residues. Looked up from germline, CDR1 is SGHRS and CDR2 is YFSETQ. DNA for the CDR3: TGCGCCAGCAGCCCAAACGGAGAACCGAACACCGGGGAGCTGTTTTTT. Translating gives CASSPNGEPNTGELFF.

The genes are TRBV29-1 and TRBJ1-1; no clear D. The CDR3 length is 13 residues. Germline values: CDR1 SQVTM, CDR2 ANQGSEA. Trimming removed 6 bases from V and 1 base from J, with 12 bases in between. CDR3 region: CSVRPDENTEAFF. For the CDR3, the DNA is TGCAGCGTCCGCCCGGATGAGAACACTGAAGCTTTCTTT.

The rearrangement joins TRBV9 to TRBJ2-3, with a possible D match to TRBD2 (7 bases). The ends were cut back, 4 bases at V and 4 bases at J, with 16 bases in the middle. There are 15 residues in the CDR3. The germline gives CDR1 SGDLS, CDR2 YYNGEE. CDR3 residues: CASSSGASGSDTQYF. The CDR3 region has the DNA TGTGCCAGCAGCTCGGGGGCTAGCGGATCAGATACGCAGTATTTT.

The rearrangement joins TRBV20-1 to TRBJ2-3, with D hard to call. Germline CDR1 is DFQATT and CDR2 is SNEGSKA (reference sequence). This CDR3 spans 11 amino acids. V shed 0 bases and J shed 2 bases, with 0 bases lying between them. CDR3 bases: TGCAGTGCTAGAGACACAGATACGCAGTATTTT. It encodes CSARDTDTQYF.

V gene TRBV6-5 combines with J gene TRBJ1-2; TRBD1 matches at 7 bases. V shed 5 bases, J shed 3 bases, and the junction held 6 bases outside the gene matches. CDR3 length: 14 residues. In germline, CDR1 is MNHEY, CDR2 SVGAGI. CDR3 amino acids: CASSPRDSYYGYTF. The CDR3 DNA is TGTGCCAGCAGTCCCCGGGACAGCTACTATGGCTACACCTTC.

This chain connects TRBV12-3 or TRBV12-4 to TRBJ2-2; TRBD2 matches 10 bases. CDR3 length: 14 residues. J was trimmed by 6 bases and V by 6 bases; bases with no gene match: 4. The CDR3 nucleotides are TGTGCCAGCAGGGCCGGGACTAGCGCCGGGGAGCTGTTTTTT. Translated, it gives CASRAGTSAGELFF.

The CDR3 DNA reads TGCAGCGTTGGGCAAGGCCTTGGAGCTGAAGCTTTCTTT. Its translation: CSVGQGLGAEAFF. The V gene is TRBV29-1, the J gene TRBJ1-1; no clear D gene. The CDR3 has 13 residues. Germline V gene sequence: CDR1 SQVTM, CDR2 ANQGSEA. V lost 4 bases, J lost 6 bases, and 15 bases lay in between. Variable domain in full (rest from reference TRBV29-1 and TRBJ1-1): SAVISQKPSRDICQRGTSLTIQCQVDSQVTMMFWYRQQPGQSLTLIATANQGSEATYESGFVIDKFPISRPNLTFSTLTVSNMSPEDSSIYLCSVGQGLGAEAFFGQGTRLTVV.

V gene TRBV18 combines with J gene TRBJ2-7, with 9 bases aligning to TRBD2. The germline CDR1 and CDR2 sequences are KGHSH and LQKENI. The V and J ends lost 3 bases and 6 bases, in that order; junction bases with no gene match: 9. This CDR3 contains 15 residues. The CDR3 bases are TGTGCCAGCTCACCCCTGGGTAGCGGGGGTTCCGAGCAGTACTTC. Residues: CASSPLGSGGSEQYF.

V and J are TRBV28 and TRBJ2-3; 9 bases line up with TRBD1. V dropped 1 base and J dropped 1; count of bases not matched to a gene: 9. There are 18 residues in the CDR3. Germline V CDR1 and CDR2: MDHEN, SYDVKM. The CDR3 sequence: CASSLYGTGRDGTDTQYF. As DNA, the CDR3 is TGTGCCAGCAGTTTATACGGGACAGGGAGGGATGGCACAGATACGCAGTATTTT.

This chain uses TRBV10-3 with TRBJ2-5; the D is unclear. The V end was cut by 3 bases, the J end by 5 bases, with 10 bases between. Per germline, CDR1 ENHRY and CDR2 SYGVKD. The CDR3 covers 13 residues. CDR3 in DNA: TGTGCCATCAGTGATAATCCCCGGGAGACCCAGTACTTC. This sequence encodes CAISDNPRETQYF.